This TCR beta chain was found in a study of blood T cell repertoires in COVID-19. About the research overall: Sites across the United States, Italy and Spain contributed samples from acute and convalescent COVID-19. In each case, the material was cDNA or gDNA derived from T cells, B-cell-depleted T cells, or PBMCs.

A remark on this clone: Other DNA variants within this sample encode the same CDR3.

As originally analysed: Amplifying reference gene primers gave estimates of nucleated cell counts. The repertoire was sequenced with immunoSEQ multiplex PCR; TCRdb's copy has only in-frame clones and lacks some. That table is the source of V, J and clone size, and D and trimming were worked out from the DNA. The data show 150,000 to 200,000 clones, with about 80% seen just once and about 7.2% held by the top ten. This CDR3 spans 14 amino acids. The V end lost 3 bases, the J end lost 2 bases, and 9 bases lay between the germline ends. Per germline, CDR1 SGDLS and CDR2 YYNGEE. The sequenced material came from peripheral blood. The V call is TRBV9, the J call TRBJ1-5; a weak D match, TRBD1 (5 bases). The TCR sequence derives from a man between 60 and 70 years old with acute or convalescent COVID-19. CDR3 loop: CASSEGGGNQPQHF. As DNA, the CDR3 is TGTGCCAGCAGCGAGGGAGGGGGCAATCAGCCCCAGCATTTT.